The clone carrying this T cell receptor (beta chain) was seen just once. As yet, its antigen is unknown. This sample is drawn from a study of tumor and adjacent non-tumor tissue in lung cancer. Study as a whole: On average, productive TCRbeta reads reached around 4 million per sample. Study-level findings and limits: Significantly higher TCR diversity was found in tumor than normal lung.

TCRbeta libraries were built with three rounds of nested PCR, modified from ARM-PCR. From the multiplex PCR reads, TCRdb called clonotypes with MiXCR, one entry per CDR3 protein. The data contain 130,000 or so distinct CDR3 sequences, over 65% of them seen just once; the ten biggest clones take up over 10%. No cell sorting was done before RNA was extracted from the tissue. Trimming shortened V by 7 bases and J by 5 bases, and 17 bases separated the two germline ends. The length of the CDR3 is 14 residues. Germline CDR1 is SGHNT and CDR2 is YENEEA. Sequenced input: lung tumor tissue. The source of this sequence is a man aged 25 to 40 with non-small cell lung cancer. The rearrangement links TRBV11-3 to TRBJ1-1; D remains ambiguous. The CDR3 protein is CASTTERGDTEAFF. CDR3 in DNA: TGTGCCAGCACCACGGAACGGGGAGATACTGAAGCTTTCTTT.